Each of the 26 T cell receptor beta chains below was sequenced from the same sample in a study of PD-1 blockade in mismatch repair-deficient tumors. Sequencing was performed with immunoSEQ multiplex PCR; in TCRdb, only in-frame clones are kept and a portion is missing. The sample has tens of thousands of clones, roughly 84% seen once. Material: PBMCs, obtained before pembrolizumab treatment. These receptors all come from an adult with mismatch repair-deficient cancer.

V and J are TRBV2 and TRBJ2-3; 8 nucleotides match TRBD2. Germline V gene data show CDR1 as SNHLY and CDR2 as FYNNEI. The CDR3 consists of 14 residues. J was trimmed by 0 bases and V by 8 bases; bases with no gene match: 4. CDR3 in DNA: TGTGCCAGCTCCCCTAGCGGGAGCACAGATACGCAGTATTTT. Translating it yields CASSPSGSTDTQYF.

J is TRBJ2-2 and V is TRBV30; no definite D call. This CDR3 is 15 amino acids long. Germline lookup yields CDR1 GTSNPN and CDR2 SVGIG (reference sequence). V shed 0 bases and J shed 3 bases, with 11 bases lying between them. CDR3 in amino acids: CAWSVQATYTGELFF. The CDR3 coding sequence is TGTGCCTGGAGTGTTCAGGCTACGTACACCGGGGAGCTGTTTTTT. Full variable domain (rest looked up from reference TRBV30 and TRBJ2-2): SQTIHQWPATLVQPVGSPLSLECTVEGTSNPNLYWYRQAAGRGLQLLFYSVGIGQISSEVPQNLSASRPQDRQFILSSKKLLLSDSGFYLCAWSVQATYTGELFFGEGSRLTVL.

The chain recombines TRBV6-1 with TRBJ1-5; 9 nucleotides agree with TRBD1. Germline V gene sequence: CDR1 MNHNS, CDR2 SASEGT. V gave up 5 bases and J gave up 6 bases; unmatched junction bases: 5. There are 14 residues in the CDR3. The CDR3 coding sequence is TGTGCCAGCAGTACACAGGGGGCGATTCAGCCCCAGCATTTT. Protein sequence: CASSTQGAIQPQHF.

This clone was observed a handful of times. V is TRBV18 and J is TRBJ2-7; D gene uncertain. V lost 6 bases and J lost 4, with 25 bases in between. The CDR3 has 17 residues. CDR1 KGHSH and CDR2 LQKENI come from the germline V gene. The CDR3 sequence is CASSPTSPALLLYEQYF. The CDR3 DNA sequence: TGTGCCAGCTCCCCGACCTCCCCAGCGCTGTTACTTTACGAGCAGTACTTC. Full variable domain (remainder filled in from reference TRBV18 and TRBJ2-7): NAGVMQNPRHLVRRRGQEARLRCSPMKGHSHVYWYRQLPEEGLKFMVYLQKENIIDESGMPKERFSAEFPKEGPSILRIQQVVRGDSAAYFCASSPTSPALLLYEQYFGPGTRLTVT.

The chain uses TRBV7-9 and TRBJ2-3; 12 bases align to TRBD2. The germline V gene has CDR1 SEHNR and CDR2 FQNEAQ (reference sequence). The CDR3 runs 14 residues. Trimming took 8 bases from V and 4 from J; bases not matched to a gene: 4. The CDR3 loop is CASGLAGGADTQYF. The CDR3 DNA follows: TGTGCCAGCGGGCTAGCGGGAGGGGCAGATACGCAGTATTTT.

This sequence joins TRBV28 and TRBJ2-1; 7 bases are shared with TRBD2. The length of the CDR3 is 15 residues. V lost 6 bases, J lost 0 bases, and 5 bases stayed unmatched. Germline V CDR1 and CDR2: MDHEN, SYDVKM. The DNA for the CDR3 is TGTGCCAGCAGGGGAGCGGGGAGCTCCTACAATGAGCAGTTCTTC. Translated: CASRGAGSSYNEQFF. Looking up the rest from reference TRBV28 and TRBJ2-1 gives the full variable domain: DVKVTQSSRYLVKRTGEKVFLECVQDMDHENMFWYRQDPGLGLRLIYFSYDVKMKEKGDIPEGYSVSREKKERFSLILESASTNQTSMYLCASRGAGSSYNEQFFGPGTRLTVL.

The rearrangement uses TRBV13 and TRBJ2-2; D is possibly TRBD1 (6 bases). CDR1 is PRHDT, CDR2 FYEKMQ, per germline (reference sequence). V was clipped by 5 bases and J by 2 bases, with 18 bases between them. CDR3 length: 17 residues. The CDR3 DNA is TGTGCCAGCAGCGAGAACCCCGGACAGATTAACACCGGGGAGCTGTTTTTT. Amino acid sequence: CASSENPGQINTGELFF.

This chain's CDR3 is CASSAPGTGYGYTF. CDR3 nucleotides: TGTGCCAGCAGCGCCCCCGGGACAGGCTATGGCTACACCTTC. The chain combines TRBV5-6 with TRBJ1-2; 8 bases are a match to TRBD1. Germline CDR1 is SGHDT and CDR2 is YYEEEE. J gave up 4 bases and V 4 bases, and 6 bases lay outside the gene matches. This CDR3 spans 14 amino acids.

This chain links TRBV9 with TRBJ1-2, with 8 positions matching TRBD1. Trimming cost V 4 bases and J 2 bases; bases outside gene matches: 4. CDR1 is SGDLS, CDR2 YYNGEE, per germline. The CDR3 consists of 14 residues. For the CDR3, the DNA is TGTGCCAGCAGCTCGGGACAGGTCAACTATGGCTACACCTTC. It specifies CASSSGQVNYGYTF.

This chain connects TRBV11-2 to TRBJ2-5, with 7 bases aligning to TRBD2. The CDR3 totals 14 residues. V was clipped by 6 bases and J by 3 bases; unmatched bases: 7. Germline V gene sequence: CDR1 SGHAT, CDR2 FQNNGV. This CDR3 is CASRNNGGKETQYF. CDR3 DNA sequence: TGTGCCAGCAGGAACAACGGGGGGAAAGAGACCCAGTACTTC.

The chain joins TRBV2 to TRBJ2-1; D possibly corresponds to TRBD2 (6 bases). Germline values: CDR1 SNHLY, CDR2 FYNNEI. The V end lost 5 bases, the J end lost 3 bases, and 11 bases lay between the germline ends. The CDR3 consists of 14 residues. CDR3 nucleotides: TGTGCCAGCAGTTCCGGGACTTACTACAATGAGCAGTTCTTC. It encodes CASSSGTYYNEQFF.

The V call is TRBV28, the J call TRBJ2-1; 7 nucleotides align to TRBD2. CDR1 and CDR2 from the germline V gene are MDHEN and SYDVKM. Germline trimming cut 9 bases from V and 7 bases from J; bases unmatched to any gene: 15. This CDR3 is built from 15 residues. CDR3 loop: CASSSGRELSNEQFF. The CDR3 DNA sequence: TGTGCCAGTAGCTCCGGGCGGGAGCTTTCGAATGAGCAGTTCTTC.

V usage is TRBV30 and J usage is TRBJ2-3, with D possibly matching TRBD2 (5 bases). The ends were cut back, 8 bases at V and 2 bases at J, with 11 bases in the middle. The germline V gene encodes CDR1 GTSNPN and CDR2 SVGIG (reference sequence). The CDR3 has 12 residues. The CDR3 protein is CALGLVTDTQYF. DNA of the CDR3: TGTGCCCTCGGACTTGTCACAGATACGCAGTATTTT.

The chain uses TRBV28 and TRBJ2-7; the D gene is possibly TRBD2 (5 bases). Germline assignment: CDR1 MDHEN and CDR2 SYDVKM. The CDR3 length is 11 residues. Trimming stripped 6 bases from V and 12 bases from J, with 15 bases between. CDR3: CASSLNREAYF. The CDR3 DNA reads TGTGCCAGCAGCTTAAACCGGGAAGCGTACTTC.

The chain employs TRBV5-4 and TRBJ2-3; 12 nucleotides agree with TRBD2. V lost 2 bases and J lost 6; bases outside the gene matches: 4. This CDR3 comprises 15 residues. From germline, CDR1 is SGHNT and CDR2 YYREEE (reference sequence). CDR3 sequence: CASSFYLAGGDTQYF. As DNA, the CDR3 is TGTGCCAGCAGCTTTTATCTAGCGGGAGGGGATACGCAGTATTTT.

The chain employs TRBV5-1 and TRBJ1-3; D may be TRBD1 (6 bases). CDR3 length: 16 residues. Germline lookup yields CDR1 SGHRS and CDR2 YFSETQ. V lost 4 bases and J lost 2, with 16 bases in between. The DNA of the CDR3 is TGCGCCAGCAGCCTAACAACAGGGAAGCCTGGAAACACCATATATTTT. It translates to CASSLTTGKPGNTIYF.

Only a few counts were recorded for this clone. The rearrangement joins TRBV28 to TRBJ1-5; maybe TRBD1 (5 bases). Germline V lookup: CDR1 MDHEN, CDR2 SYDVKM. Trimming left V 2 bases short and J 6 bases short, with 14 bases between. The CDR3 totals 15 residues. The CDR3, as DNA: TGTGCCAGCAGTTTACCCAGCAGGGTTGGTCAGCCCCAGCATTTT. This codes for CASSLPSRVGQPQHF.

This clone was counted a single time. The genes are TRBV29-1 and TRBJ1-1; tentatively, D is TRBD1 (5 bases). Trimming pared 4 bases from V and 4 bases from J, leaving 10 bases between. CDR1 and CDR2 from the germline V gene are SQVTM and ANQGSEA. The CDR3 sequence is 12 residues long. The CDR3 nucleotides read TGCAGCGTTGTGGACACAATCACTGAAGCTTTCTTT. Protein product: CSVVDTITEAFF.

V and J are TRBV5-1 and TRBJ2-3; 7 positions match TRBD2. V shed 1 base and J 1 base; nucleotides not matched to a gene: 6. This CDR3 contains 16 residues. CDR1 is SGHRS, CDR2 YFSETQ, per germline. The CDR3 is CASSLSPSGGTDTQYF. The DNA of the CDR3 is TGCGCCAGCAGCTTGTCGCCTAGCGGAGGCACAGATACGCAGTATTTT.

V usage is TRBV18 and J usage is TRBJ2-5; TRBD2 might be the D (5 bases). There are 15 residues in the CDR3. Germline CDR1 reads KGHSH; CDR2 reads LQKENI. V was shortened by 3 bases and J by 4 bases, with 15 bases between the two germline ends. In DNA form, the CDR3 reads TGTGCCAGCTCACCGCTAATCGGGGTCGGAGAGACCCAGTACTTC. Protein product: CASSPLIGVGETQYF.

This clone was recorded only once. The rearrangement links TRBV19 to TRBJ1-2, with 8 nucleotides matching TRBD1. The CDR3 has 15 residues. V lost 3 bases to trimming and J lost 7 bases; unmatched junction nucleotides: 10. Per germline, CDR1 LNHDA and CDR2 SQIVND (reference sequence). The CDR3 sequence is CASSILAGGAVGYTF. In DNA form, the CDR3 reads TGTGCCAGTAGTATCCTGGCAGGGGGCGCGGTTGGCTACACCTTC.

The DNA for the CDR3 is TGTGCCAGCAGCTTGGCCCGTCGGGGGTGGGATCAGCCCCAGCATTTT. This sequence encodes CASSLARRGWDQPQHF. V is TRBV5-6 and J is TRBJ1-5; maybe TRBD1 (5 bases). Germline loops: CDR1 SGHDT, CDR2 YYEEEE. The germline V and J ends were trimmed by 0 bases and 5 bases, with 15 bases remaining between them. The CDR3 extends over 16 amino acids.

V gene TRBV6-1 combines with J gene TRBJ1-5; D might be TRBD1 (6 bases). V was clipped by 0 bases and J by 1 base, with 16 bases between them. Germline V lookup: CDR1 MNHNS, CDR2 SASEGT. This CDR3 is 18 amino acids long. CDR3 region: CASSEAKGGRVSNQPQHF. CDR3 sequence (DNA): TGTGCCAGCAGTGAAGCGAAGGGGGGGCGAGTAAGCAATCAGCCCCAGCATTTT.

The chain links TRBV5-1 to TRBJ2-1; 10 bases match TRBD1. There are 19 residues in the CDR3. Germline V gene sequence: CDR1 SGHRS, CDR2 YFSETQ. V was pared by 1 base and J by 5 bases, with 15 bases of the junction left unmatched. The DNA for the CDR3 is TGCGCCAGCAGCTTGAAAGGTACCAATCCGGGACAGGGGAACAATGAGCAGTTCTTC. Translated: CASSLKGTNPGQGNNEQFF. The full variable domain, rest sourced from reference TRBV5-1 and TRBJ2-1, is KAGVTQTPRYLIKTRGQQVTLSCSPISGHRSVSWYQQTPGQGLQFLFEYFSETQRNKGNFPGRFSGRQFSNSRSEMNVSTLELGDSALYLCASSLKGTNPGQGNNEQFFGPGTRLTVL.

The chain couples TRBV30 to TRBJ2-1, with 8 bases fitting TRBD2. After removal of 0 bases from V and 1 base from J, the junction contained 8 bases not matched to a gene. This CDR3 comprises 17 residues. Germline loops: CDR1 GTSNPN, CDR2 SVGIG (reference sequence). The CDR3 loop reads CAWSVFLTGGSYNEQFF. CDR3 coding DNA: TGTGCCTGGAGTGTTTTCCTCACGGGAGGGTCCTACAATGAGCAGTTCTTC.

The chain links TRBV6-1 to TRBJ2-2; TRBD2 might be the D (6 bases). V was pared by 4 bases and J by 3 bases, with 15 bases between. Germline V gives CDR1 MNHNS, CDR2 SASEGT. There are 16 residues in the CDR3. The CDR3 bases are TGTGCCAGCAGTGGCCTCCTTAGCGGCCACACCGGGGAGCTGTTTTTT. This gives the protein CASSGLLSGHTGELFF.